This T cell receptor beta chain was obtained from a study of identical twins. Regarding the study as a whole: Cross-sectional statistics underpinned the conclusions; the same donors were not followed. Modelling underestimated the level of out-of-frame TCR alpha sharing observed in monozygotic twins. Out-of-frame alpha sequences common to twins exhibited an excess of low generation probability.

This clonotype appeared a few times. As yet, its antigen is unknown. CDR3 length equals 13 residues. Germline assignment: CDR1 LGHDT and CDR2 YNNKEL (reference sequence). Between the trimmed V and J ends, which lost 2 bases and 6 bases, there was a span of 8 bases. TCRdb redid the calling of the 5' RACE reads with MiXCR, one entry per CDR3 protein. The data show around 470,000 distinct CDR3 sequences, 12% to 15% seen once. Separately, the same data were catalogued under a study of yellow fever vaccine responses in identical twins. Per that study: Twins' vaccine T cell responses reportedly seemed partly convergent and partly personalized.

The rearrangement uses TRBV3-1 and TRBJ2-1; perhaps TRBD2 as D (5 bases). Input material: CD4+ T cells sorted from blood. The source is a woman younger than 30 in good health. The CDR3 spells CASSQLRANEQFF. DNA of the CDR3: TGTGCCAGCAGCCAATTGCGGGCCAATGAGCAGTTCTTC.